The subject of this entry is one T cell receptor beta chain. Its specificity is unknown. Trimming at V came to 1 base and at J to 8 bases, leaving 4 bases not matched to a gene. Germline assignment: CDR1 SGHAT and CDR2 FQNNGV. The CDR3 has 15 amino acids. Libraries were prepared by immunoSEQ multiplex PCR; TCRdb keeps only in-frame clonotypes and omits some of them. The sample contains 95,000 or so clones, about 78% of which appear only once. The data originate from a study of fetal regulatory T cell absence and autoimmunity. Points from the study as a whole: Pancreas and cord blood did not differ much in TRB family usage. Some top pancreas TCR clones were over 95-fold enriched versus cord blood. In IPEX syndrome, oligoclonal enrichment was read as supporting prenatal antigen-driven autoimmunity in the pancreas.

This chain uses TRBV11-2 with TRBJ2-4; 11 bases are shared with TRBD2. This sequence was found in a male donor with IPEX syndrome. Source material: pancreas tissue. Here the CDR3 reads CASSLVAGGRDIQYF. CDR3 DNA: TGTGCCAGCAGCTTAGTAGCGGGGGGGCGGGACATTCAGTACTTC.